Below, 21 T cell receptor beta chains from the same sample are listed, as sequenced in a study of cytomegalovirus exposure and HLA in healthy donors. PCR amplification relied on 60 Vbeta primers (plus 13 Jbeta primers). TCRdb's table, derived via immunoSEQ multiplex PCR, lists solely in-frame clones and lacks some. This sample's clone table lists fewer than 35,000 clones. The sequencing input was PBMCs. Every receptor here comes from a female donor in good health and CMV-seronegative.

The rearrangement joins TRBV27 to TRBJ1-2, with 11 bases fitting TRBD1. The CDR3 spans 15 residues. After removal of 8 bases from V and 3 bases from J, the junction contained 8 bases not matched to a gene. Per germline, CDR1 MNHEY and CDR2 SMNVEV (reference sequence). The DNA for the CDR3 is TGTGCCAGCCGACGGACAGGGGGCGCGGACTATGGCTACACCTTC. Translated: CASRRTGGADYGYTF.

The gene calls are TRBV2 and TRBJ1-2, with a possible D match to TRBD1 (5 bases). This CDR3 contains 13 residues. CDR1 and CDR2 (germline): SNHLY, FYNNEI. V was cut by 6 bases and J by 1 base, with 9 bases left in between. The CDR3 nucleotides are TGTGCCAGCAGCCGACAGAGTAACTATGGCTACACCTTC. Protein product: CASSRQSNYGYTF.

The DNA for the CDR3 is TGTGCCAGCAGTCCCCCGAGAAAAACGCTCGGGGAGCTGTTTTTT. Translation: CASSPPRKTLGELFF. The rearrangement joins TRBV28 to TRBJ2-2; D is undetermined. Germline CDR1 and CDR2: MDHEN and SYDVKM. The V gene lost 5 bases and the J gene lost 7 bases, with 17 bases spanning the gap. CDR3 size: 15 residues. The whole variable domain, remainder taken from reference TRBV28 and TRBJ2-2, is DVKVTQSSRYLVKRTGEKVFLECVQDMDHENMFWYRQDPGLGLRLIYFSYDVKMKEKGDIPEGYSVSREKKERFSLILESASTNQTSMYLCASSPPRKTLGELFFGEGSRLTVL.

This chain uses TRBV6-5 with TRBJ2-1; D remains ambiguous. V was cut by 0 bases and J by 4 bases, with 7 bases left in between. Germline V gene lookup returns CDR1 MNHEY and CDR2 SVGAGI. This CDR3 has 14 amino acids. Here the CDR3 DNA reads TGTGCCAGCAGTTACTCGCCAGCGTACAATGAGCAGTTCTTC. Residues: CASSYSPAYNEQFF.

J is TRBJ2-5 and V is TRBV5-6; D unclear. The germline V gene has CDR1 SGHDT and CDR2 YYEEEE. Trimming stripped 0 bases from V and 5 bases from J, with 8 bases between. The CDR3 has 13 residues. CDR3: CASSLASPETQYF. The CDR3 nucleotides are TGTGCCAGCAGCTTGGCCTCCCCGGAGACCCAGTACTTC.

The CDR3 region has the DNA TGTGCCAGTAGTAGGACTCTGGGGGGGATCTCCTACGAGCAGTACTTC. This codes for CASSRTLGGISYEQYF. V and J are TRBV19 and TRBJ2-7, with 7 bases lining up with TRBD2. Looked up from germline, CDR1 is LNHDA and CDR2 is SQIVND (reference sequence). J lost 0 bases, V lost 4 bases, and 9 bases had no gene match. This CDR3 has 16 residues.

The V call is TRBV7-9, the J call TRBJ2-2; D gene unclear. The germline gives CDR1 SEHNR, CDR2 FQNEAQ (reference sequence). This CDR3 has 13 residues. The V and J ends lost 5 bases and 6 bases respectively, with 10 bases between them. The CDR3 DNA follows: TGTGCCAGCAGCCCGGTTGGTGCCGGGGAGCTGTTTTTT. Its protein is CASSPVGAGELFF.

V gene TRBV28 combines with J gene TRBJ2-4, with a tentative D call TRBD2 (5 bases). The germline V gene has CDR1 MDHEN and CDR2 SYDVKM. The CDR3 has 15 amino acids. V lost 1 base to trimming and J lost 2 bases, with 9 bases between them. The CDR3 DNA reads TGTGCCAGCAGTTTATTGGCGGGCTCCAAAAACATTCAGTACTTC. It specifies CASSLLAGSKNIQYF.

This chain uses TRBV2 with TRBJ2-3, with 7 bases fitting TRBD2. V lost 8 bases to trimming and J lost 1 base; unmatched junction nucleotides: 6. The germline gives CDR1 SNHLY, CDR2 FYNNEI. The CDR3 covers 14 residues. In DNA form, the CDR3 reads TGTGCCAGCGACAAGCGGGGCCGCACAGATACGCAGTATTTT. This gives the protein CASDKRGRTDTQYF.

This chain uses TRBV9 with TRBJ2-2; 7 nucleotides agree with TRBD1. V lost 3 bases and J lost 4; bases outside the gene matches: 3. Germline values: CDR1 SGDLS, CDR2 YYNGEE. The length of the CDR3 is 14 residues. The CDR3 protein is CASSDRGSTGELFF. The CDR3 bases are TGTGCCAGCAGCGACAGGGGCAGCACCGGGGAGCTGTTTTTT.

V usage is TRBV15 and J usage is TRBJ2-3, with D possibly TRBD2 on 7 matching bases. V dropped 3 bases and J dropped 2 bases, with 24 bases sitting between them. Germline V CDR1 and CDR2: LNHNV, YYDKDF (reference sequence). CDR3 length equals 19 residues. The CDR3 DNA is TGTGCCACCAGCAGTGCCTCCTCCAGTGGGGGGGGCTTCACAGATACGCAGTATTTT. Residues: CATSSASSSGGGFTDTQYF.

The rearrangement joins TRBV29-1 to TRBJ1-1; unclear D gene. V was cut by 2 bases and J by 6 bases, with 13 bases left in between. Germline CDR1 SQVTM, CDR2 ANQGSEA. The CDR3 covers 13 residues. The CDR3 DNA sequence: TGCAGCGTTGAAAGTCCCGGGAGGGCTGAAGCTTTCTTT. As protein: CSVESPGRAEAFF.

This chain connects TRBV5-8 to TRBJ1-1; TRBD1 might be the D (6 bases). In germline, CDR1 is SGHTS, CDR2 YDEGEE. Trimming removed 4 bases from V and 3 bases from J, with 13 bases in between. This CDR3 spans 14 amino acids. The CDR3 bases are TGTGCCAGCAGCACCGCGGACAGTTACACTGAAGCTTTCTTT. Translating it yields CASSTADSYTEAFF.

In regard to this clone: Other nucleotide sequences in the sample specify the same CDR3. The CDR3 loop reads CAFRWQGASGGYTF. CDR3 DNA: TGTGCCTTCCGGTGGCAGGGGGCGTCCGGTGGCTACACCTTC. The chain joins TRBV30 to TRBJ1-2, with 8 bases lining up with TRBD1. Germline V gene lookup returns CDR1 GTSNPN and CDR2 SVGIG (reference sequence). The CDR3 runs 14 residues. With 7 bases clipped from V and 7 bases from J, the junction kept 14 bases outside the gene matches.

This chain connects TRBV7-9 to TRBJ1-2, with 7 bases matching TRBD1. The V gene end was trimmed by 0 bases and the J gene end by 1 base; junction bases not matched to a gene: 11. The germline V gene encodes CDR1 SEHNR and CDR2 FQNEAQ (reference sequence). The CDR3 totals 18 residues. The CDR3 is CASSLAKASTGSNYGYTF. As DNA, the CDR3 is TGTGCCAGCAGCTTAGCAAAGGCCTCGACAGGGAGTAACTATGGCTACACCTTC.

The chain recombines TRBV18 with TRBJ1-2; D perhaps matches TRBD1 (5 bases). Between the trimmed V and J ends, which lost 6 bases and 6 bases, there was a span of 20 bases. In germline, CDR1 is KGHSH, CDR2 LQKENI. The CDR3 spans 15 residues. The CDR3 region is CASSMDYGRADGYTF. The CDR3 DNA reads TGTGCCAGCTCGATGGATTATGGCAGGGCTGATGGCTACACCTTC.

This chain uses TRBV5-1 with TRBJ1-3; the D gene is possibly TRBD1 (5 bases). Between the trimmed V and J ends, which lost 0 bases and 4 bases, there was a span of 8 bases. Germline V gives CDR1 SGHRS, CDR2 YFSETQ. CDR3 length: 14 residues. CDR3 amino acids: CASSLGQGGNTIYF. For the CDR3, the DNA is TGCGCCAGCAGCTTGGGGCAGGGAGGAAACACCATATATTTT. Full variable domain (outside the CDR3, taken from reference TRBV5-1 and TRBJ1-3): KAGVTQTPRYLIKTRGQQVTLSCSPISGHRSVSWYQQTPGQGLQFLFEYFSETQRNKGNFPGRFSGRQFSNSRSEMNVSTLELGDSALYLCASSLGQGGNTIYFGEGSWLTVV.

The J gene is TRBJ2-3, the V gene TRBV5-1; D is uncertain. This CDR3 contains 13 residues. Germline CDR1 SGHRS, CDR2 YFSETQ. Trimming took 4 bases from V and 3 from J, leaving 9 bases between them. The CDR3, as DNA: TGCGCCAGCAGCCCCACAAGTACAGATACGCAGTATTTT. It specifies CASSPTSTDTQYF.

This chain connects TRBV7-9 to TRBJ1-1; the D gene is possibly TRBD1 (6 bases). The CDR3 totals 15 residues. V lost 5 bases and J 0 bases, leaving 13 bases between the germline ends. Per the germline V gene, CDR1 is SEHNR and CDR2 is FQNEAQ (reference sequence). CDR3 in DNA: TGTGCCAGCAGCCCGCCAACAGGGATGAACACTGAAGCTTTCTTT. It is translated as CASSPPTGMNTEAFF. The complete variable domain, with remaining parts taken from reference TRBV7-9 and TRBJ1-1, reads DTGVSQNPRHKITKRGQNVTFRCDPISEHNRLYWYRQTLGQGPEFLTYFQNEAQLEKSRLLSDRFSAERPKGSFSTLEIQRTEQGDSAMYLCASSPPTGMNTEAFFGQGTRLTVV.

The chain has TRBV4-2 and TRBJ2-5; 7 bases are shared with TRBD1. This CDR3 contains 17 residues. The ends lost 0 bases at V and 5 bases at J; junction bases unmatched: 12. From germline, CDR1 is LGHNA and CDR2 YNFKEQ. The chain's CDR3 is CASSQDTPEGAGETQYF. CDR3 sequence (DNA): TGTGCCAGCAGCCAAGATACCCCCGAGGGGGCTGGGGAGACCCAGTACTTC.

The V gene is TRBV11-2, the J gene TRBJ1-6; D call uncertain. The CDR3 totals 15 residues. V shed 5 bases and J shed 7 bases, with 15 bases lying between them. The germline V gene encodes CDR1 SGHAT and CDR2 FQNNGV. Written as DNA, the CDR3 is TGTGCCAGCAGCCCAGACGTGGGCGGGAATTCACCCCTCCACTTT. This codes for CASSPDVGGNSPLHF.